Listed below are T cell receptor beta chains from one sample, sequenced in a study of blood T cell repertoires in COVID-19. Method: immunoSEQ multiplex PCR; TCRdb's copy keeps in-frame clones and lacks some. The data show 30,000 to 40,000 clones, 70% to 80% seen once. Specimen: peripheral blood. The receptors were sampled from a man older than 75 with acute or convalescent COVID-19. Both conserved end residues are part of each CDR3. Fields, in order: V gene, D gene, J gene, clone size, CDR3 protein, CDR3 DNA. A D gene is named only where the DNA matches it firmly. Clone size is stated in some rows and not others, as once, few, many or a class when expanded.

v_gene: TRBV6-2/TRBV6-3; d_gene: TRBD2; j_gene: TRBJ2-1; abundance: .; CDR3aa: CASSPRSGRVYEQFF; CDR3nt: TGTGCCAGCAGTCCGCGTAGCGGGAGGGTCTATGAGCAGTTCTTC
v_gene: TRBV9; d_gene: TRBD1; j_gene: TRBJ2-1; abundance: .; CDR3aa: CASSATGGTGHEQFF; CDR3nt: TGTGCCAGCAGCGCTACAGGGGGCACGGGACATGAGCAGTTCTTC
v_gene: TRBV18; d_gene: TRBD2; j_gene: TRBJ2-3; abundance: .; CDR3aa: CASSTRASGRSTDTQYF; CDR3nt: TGTGCCAGCTCCACCAGGGCTAGCGGGAGAAGCACAGATACGCAGTATTTT
v_gene: TRBV27; d_gene: TRBD1; j_gene: TRBJ2-3; abundance: .; CDR3aa: CASSRPDGQGAQDTQYF; CDR3nt: TGTGCCAGCAGCCGTCCTGATGGACAGGGGGCGCAGGATACGCAGTATTTT
v_gene: TRBV12-5; d_gene: TRBD1; j_gene: TRBJ2-5; abundance: .; CDR3aa: CASRRTGAQETQYF; CDR3nt: TGTGCTAGTAGACGGACAGGGGCCCAAGAGACCCAGTACTTC
v_gene: TRBV5-6; d_gene: .; j_gene: TRBJ2-7; abundance: few; CDR3aa: CASTRVSSSYEQYF; CDR3nt: TGTGCCAGCACCCGGGTTAGCAGCTCCTACGAGCAGTACTTC
v_gene: TRBV6-5; d_gene: .; j_gene: TRBJ1-6; abundance: once; CDR3aa: CASRLSDVNNSPLHF; CDR3nt: TGTGCCAGCAGACTAAGTGACGTGAATAATTCACCCCTCCACTTT
v_gene: TRBV18; d_gene: TRBD1; j_gene: TRBJ1-3; abundance: .; CDR3aa: CASSEGQGSGNTIYF; CDR3nt: TGTGCCAGCTCGGAAGGACAGGGCTCTGGAAACACCATATATTTT
v_gene: TRBV15; d_gene: .; j_gene: TRBJ1-3; abundance: .; CDR3aa: CATSSGTRNYGNTIYF; CDR3nt: TGTGCCACCAGCTCCGGGACAAGGAATTATGGAAACACCATATATTTT
v_gene: TRBV28; d_gene: TRBD2; j_gene: TRBJ2-7; abundance: .; CDR3aa: CASSSPGLAGGTYEQYF; CDR3nt: TGTGCCAGCAGTTCCCCAGGACTAGCGGGGGGCACCTACGAGCAGTACTTC